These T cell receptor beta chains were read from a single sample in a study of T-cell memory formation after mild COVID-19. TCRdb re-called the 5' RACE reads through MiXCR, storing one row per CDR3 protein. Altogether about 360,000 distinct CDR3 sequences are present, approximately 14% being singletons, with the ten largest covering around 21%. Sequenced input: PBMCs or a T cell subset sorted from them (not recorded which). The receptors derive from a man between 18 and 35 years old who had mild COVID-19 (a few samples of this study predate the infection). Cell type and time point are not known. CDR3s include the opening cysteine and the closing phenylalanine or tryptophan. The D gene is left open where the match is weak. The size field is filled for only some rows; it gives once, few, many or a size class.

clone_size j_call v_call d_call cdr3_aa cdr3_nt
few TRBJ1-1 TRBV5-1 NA CASSLGGSSTEAFF TGCGCCAGCAGCTTGGGGGGGAGCAGCACTGAAGCTTTCTTT
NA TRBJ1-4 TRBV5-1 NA CASRFLDEKLFF TGCGCCAGCAGATTCCTTGATGAAAAACTGTTTTTT
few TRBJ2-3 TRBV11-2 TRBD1 CASSFRARQGPTDTQYF TGTGCCAGCAGCTTTAGAGCCCGACAGGGGCCCACAGATACGCAGTATTTT
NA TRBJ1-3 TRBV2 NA CASSLTLAVGNTIYF TGTGCCAGCAGCCTAACTCTGGCGGTCGGAAACACCATATATTTT
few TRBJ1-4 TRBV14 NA CASSQGAGSDEKLFF TGTGCCAGCAGCCAAGGGGCCGGATCCGATGAAAAACTGTTTTTT
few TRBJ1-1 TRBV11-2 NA CASSYGPLREAFF TGTGCCAGCAGCTACGGACCGCTGAGAGAAGCTTTCTTT
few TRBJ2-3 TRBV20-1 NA CSAHRTSTDTQYF TGCAGTGCCCACCGCACTAGCACAGATACGCAGTATTTT
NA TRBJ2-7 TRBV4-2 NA CASIQEYGRYEQYF TGTGCCAGCATCCAAGAGTACGGGCGCTACGAGCAGTACTTC
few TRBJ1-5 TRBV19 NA CASSMPNPFNQPQHF TGTGCCAGTAGTATGCCGAATCCTTTCAATCAGCCCCAGCATTTT
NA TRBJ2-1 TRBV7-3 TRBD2 CASSATLAGGKEDNEQFF TGTGCCAGCAGCGCAACTCTAGCGGGGGGAAAGGAAGACAATGAGCAGTTCTTC
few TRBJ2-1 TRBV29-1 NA CSVGIGERGYEQFF TGCAGCGTTGGTATCGGGGAAAGGGGCTATGAGCAGTTCTTC